A single sample gave rise to the 16 T cell receptor beta chains below, sequenced in a study of beta chain features in type 1 diabetes. Study-level results: Type 1 diabetes patients had moderately but significantly shorter TCRB CDR3s in all four CD4+ subsets.

TCRB transcripts that were expressed got sequenced, as all of the isolated RNA had been reverse transcribed. The method was immunoSEQ multiplex PCR; TCRdb's version includes in-frame clones alone and lacks a portion of them. Of about 280,000 clones in the sample, roughly 15% were seen once. Their recognized antigens are unknown. The sequencing sample was made of naive CD4+ T cells from blood. Every receptor here comes from a young man with type 1 diabetes.

This clone has only a few counts. The same CDR3 can be traced to other DNA sequences in this sample. The chain couples TRBV18 to TRBJ1-2; 8 bases match TRBD1. The CDR3 runs to 13 residues. Germline values: CDR1 KGHSH, CDR2 LQKENI. V lost 3 bases, J lost 4 bases, and 1 base stayed unmatched. The CDR3 DNA reads as TGTGCCAGCTCACCCGACAGGGGCTATGGCTACACCTTC. Translation: CASSPDRGYGYTF.

This clone was picked up a small number of times. The chain combines TRBV7-9 with TRBJ1-1; unclear D gene. CDR3 length: 15 residues. V shed 2 bases and J shed 1 base, with 11 bases lying between them. CDR1 and CDR2 (germline): SEHNR, FQNEAQ (reference sequence). The CDR3 protein is CASSLRRHQNTEAFF. DNA for the CDR3: TGTGCCAGCAGCTTAAGGAGGCACCAGAACACTGAAGCTTTCTTT.

This clone was seen a few times. The chain carries TRBV11-1 and TRBJ2-7; D is possibly TRBD2 (6 bases). Trimming pared 0 bases from V and 3 bases from J, leaving 6 bases between. The germline CDR1 and CDR2 sequences are SGHAT and FQDESV (reference sequence). The CDR3 length is 13 residues. CDR3 protein: CASSLAGSYEQYF. DNA of the CDR3: TGTGCCAGCAGCTTAGCCGGGAGCTACGAGCAGTACTTC.

The CDR3 protein is CASSERQGGDEQFF. The DNA of the CDR3 is TGTGCCAGCAGCGAAAGACAGGGGGGCGATGAGCAGTTCTTC. The V gene is TRBV7-9, the J gene TRBJ2-1; 9 bases agree with TRBD1. Germline V gene sequence: CDR1 SEHNR, CDR2 FQNEAQ (reference sequence). V lost 5 bases, J lost 8 bases, and 7 bases stayed unmatched. The CDR3 has 14 amino acids.

The chain uses TRBV2 and TRBJ2-5; no definite D call. V was cut by 4 bases and J by 5 bases, with 8 bases left in between. CDR3 length equals 12 residues. The germline V gene has CDR1 SNHLY and CDR2 FYNNEI. For the CDR3, the DNA is TGTGCCAGCAGTGGCTTCAGGGAGACCCAGTACTTC. This codes for CASSGFRETQYF.

This clone has just a few counts. The chain is built from TRBV18 and TRBJ2-5, with TRBD1 matching 7 bases. Germline V gives CDR1 KGHSH, CDR2 LQKENI. With V trimmed by 3 bases and J by 2 bases, 3 bases remained unmatched. The CDR3 has 14 amino acids. CDR3 in DNA: TGTGCCAGCTCACCCGGGACAGCACAAGAGACCCAGTACTTC. Protein sequence: CASSPGTAQETQYF. Variable domain in full (rest from reference TRBV18 and TRBJ2-5): NAGVMQNPRHLVRRRGQEARLRCSPMKGHSHVYWYRQLPEEGLKFMVYLQKENIIDESGMPKERFSAEFPKEGPSILRIQQVVRGDSAAYFCASSPGTAQETQYFGPGTRLLVL.

This rearrangement joins TRBV7-8 to TRBJ2-4; 7 bases are a match to TRBD1. The junction had 2 bases not matched to a gene; V was cut back by 3 bases and J by 0 bases. The CDR3 sequence is 15 residues long. Germline V CDR1 and CDR2: SGHVS, FQNEAQ. The CDR3 reads CASSLRQGAKNIQYF. DNA for the CDR3: TGTGCCAGCAGCTTGCGACAGGGAGCCAAAAACATTCAGTACTTC.

The chain couples TRBV6-1 to TRBJ2-6, with a tentative D call TRBD1 (5 bases). CDR3 length: 17 amino acids. Germline V CDR1 and CDR2: MNHNS, SASEGT. V lost 3 bases and J lost 2, with 14 bases in between. The CDR3 region is CASSDLRRGPGANVLTF. In DNA form, the CDR3 reads TGTGCCAGCAGTGATCTTCGTAGGGGCCCTGGGGCCAACGTCCTGACTTTC.

CDR3 nucleotide sequence: TGCGCCAGCAGCTTGACAGACAGGGAGATCCAGCCCCAGCATTTT. This encodes CASSLTDREIQPQHF. The J gene is TRBJ1-5, the V gene TRBV5-1, with 7 bases identical to TRBD1. Germline trimming cut 1 base from V and 7 bases from J; bases unmatched to any gene: 8. The germline CDR1 and CDR2 sequences are SGHRS and YFSETQ. CDR3 length: 15 amino acids.

V is TRBV5-4 and J is TRBJ2-3, with D possibly being TRBD2 (6 bases). V was clipped by 0 bases and J by 2 bases, with 10 bases between them. In germline, CDR1 is SGHNT, CDR2 YYREEE (reference sequence). CDR3 size: 15 residues. The DNA for the CDR3 is TGTGCCAGCAGCTTGGGCAGGGAGGTCACAGATACGCAGTATTTT. This encodes CASSLGREVTDTQYF.

This clone was found a few times. J is TRBJ1-4 and V is TRBV30, with 9 bases aligning to TRBD1. Germline V CDR1 and CDR2: GTSNPN, SVGIG (reference sequence). The CDR3 length is 15 residues. J was trimmed by 0 bases and V by 3 bases; bases with no gene match: 2. The CDR3 here is CAWRGQGSTNEKLFF. The CDR3 DNA reads TGTGCCTGGAGGGGACAGGGTTCAACTAATGAAAAACTGTTTTTT.

This clone appeared a few times. The gene calls are TRBV4-2 and TRBJ2-7, with 7 bases aligning to TRBD1. Germline CDR1 is LGHNA and CDR2 is YNFKEQ. The V gene end was trimmed by 2 bases and the J gene end by 4 bases; junction bases not matched to a gene: 8. The length of the CDR3 is 15 residues. The CDR3 DNA reads TGTGCCAGCAGCCAAAAATGGACAGGACTGTACGAGCAGTACTTC. Translation: CASSQKWTGLYEQYF.

This clone showed up just a few times. An end of the junction does not agree with germline; a read error may underlie this. The V and J genes are TRBV28 and TRBJ2-2; 7 nucleotides match TRBD1. The germline CDR1 and CDR2 sequences are MDHEN and SYDVKM. The CDR3 loop spans 14 amino acids. CDR3 amino acids: CAGRKGGNTGELFF. The CDR3 DNA follows: TGTGCCGGCAGGAAAGGGGGCAACACCGGGGAGCTGTTTTTT.

This CDR3 is CAISDQGGGELFF. The CDR3 DNA follows: TGTGCCATCAGTGATCAGGGGGGCGGGGAGCTGTTTTTT. The chain carries TRBV10-3 and TRBJ2-2; D possibly corresponds to TRBD1 (7 bases). The CDR3 contains 13 residues. CDR1 is ENHRY and CDR2 is SYGVKD in the germline V gene. Between the trimmed V and J ends, which lost 3 bases and 7 bases, there was a span of 9 bases.

This clone was detected only a few times. The gene calls are TRBV19 and TRBJ2-5; TRBD1 aligns across 11 bases. The CDR3 covers 15 residues. J was trimmed by 5 bases and V by 6 bases; bases with no gene match: 8. The V gene's germline CDR1 is LNHDA and CDR2 SQIVND (reference sequence). The CDR3 nucleotides read TGTGCCAGTAGGCCCGGACAGGGGGCGAAGGAGACCCAGTACTTC. It yields the protein CASRPGQGAKETQYF.

A few counts support this clone. The chain combines TRBV4-2 with TRBJ1-4, with D uncertain. Trimming took 1 base from V and 8 from J, leaving 11 bases between them. Germline CDR1 LGHNA, CDR2 YNFKEQ. There are 14 residues in the CDR3. The CDR3 DNA follows: TGTGCCAGCAGCCAAGTCATCGAGAAAGAAAAACTGTTTTTT. Its translation: CASSQVIEKEKLFF.